One and the same sample provided the 14 T cell receptor beta chains below, sequenced in a study of shared clonotypes between healthy human individuals. Generated by immunoSEQ multiplex PCR, the TCRdb table keeps only in-frame clones and is missing some. The top ten clones hold 0.36% of a sample with around 2.5 million clones, over 85% of them seen once. Sequencing was done on a sample of naive CD4+ T cells from PBMCs. Specified subset: CD45RA+ positively selected. The receptors come from a man younger than 35 in good health. Some clones in this sample may be carry-over from other donors' samples.

The chain has TRBV30 and TRBJ2-1; D remains ambiguous. The CDR3 has 11 residues. Germline CDR1 is GTSNPN and CDR2 is SVGIG (reference sequence). Trimming removed 3 bases at V and 6 bases at J, with 6 bases between. The CDR3 region is CAWSNSNEQFF. DNA of the CDR3: TGTGCCTGGAGCAATTCCAATGAGCAGTTCTTC.

This clone occurred once. J is TRBJ2-7 and V is TRBV6-5, with D possibly matching TRBD2 (5 bases). Between the trimmed V and J ends, which lost 6 bases and 0 bases, there was a span of 9 bases. The CDR3 has 13 amino acids. CDR1 is MNHEY, CDR2 SVGAGI, per germline. CDR3 in amino acids: CASRTAGSYEQYF. The CDR3 DNA is TGTGCCAGCAGGACTGCGGGCTCCTACGAGCAGTACTTC.

Only a few counts were recorded for this clone. The V call is TRBV30, the J call TRBJ1-1; D is uncertain. The CDR3 spans 13 residues. The V end lost 4 bases, the J end lost 6 bases, and 15 bases lay between the germline ends. The V gene's germline CDR1 is GTSNPN and CDR2 SVGIG (reference sequence). The DNA for the CDR3 is TGTGCCTGGACGGATCGGCCTCTCCCTGAAGCTTTCTTT. This translates into CAWTDRPLPEAFF.

The V and J genes are TRBV28 and TRBJ2-2; 12 bases line up with TRBD1. V lost 4 bases to trimming and J lost 5 bases; unmatched junction nucleotides: 14. Looked up from germline, CDR1 is MDHEN and CDR2 is SYDVKM. The CDR3 sequence is 19 residues long. CDR3 sequence: CASSSPKRGTGGWTGELFF. The CDR3 DNA follows: TGTGCCAGCAGTTCCCCGAAACGCGGGACAGGGGGCTGGACCGGGGAGCTGTTTTTT.

Comment on this clone: Other nucleotide sequences in the sample specify the same CDR3. The chain combines TRBV18 with TRBJ1-1; D gene ambiguous. With 6 bases removed from V and 2 bases from J, the gap between germline ends came to 7 bases. Germline V gives CDR1 KGHSH, CDR2 LQKENI. CDR3 length: 12 amino acids. DNA for the CDR3: TGTGCCAGCTCCCTCGGAAACACTGAAGCTTTCTTT. As protein: CASSLGNTEAFF.

The J gene is TRBJ2-7, the V gene TRBV7-9, with 9 bases identical to TRBD2. J gave up 2 bases and V 5 bases, and 10 bases lay outside the gene matches. The CDR3 contains 16 residues. The V gene's germline CDR1 is SEHNR and CDR2 FQNEAQ (reference sequence). The DNA of the CDR3 is TGTGCCAGCAGCACTGGGGTAGCGGGAGCACCCTACGAGCAGTACTTC. As protein: CASSTGVAGAPYEQYF.

The chain joins TRBV19 to TRBJ2-1; TRBD2 is a possible D gene (6 bases). V gave up 7 bases and J gave up 12 bases, with 28 bases separating them. The CDR3 is 16 residues long. The V gene's germline CDR1 is LNHDA and CDR2 SQIVND (reference sequence). CDR3 nucleotides: TGTGCCAGTAAAGGGGTGGGGACTCATATAACAGGTGGGCAGTTCTTC. It translates to CASKGVGTHITGGQFF.

The chain joins TRBV19 to TRBJ2-7; D is unresolved. Looked up from germline, CDR1 is LNHDA and CDR2 is SQIVND (reference sequence). V was trimmed by 1 base and J by 5 bases, leaving 12 bases between them. The CDR3 contains 14 residues. The CDR3: CASSIGFNGNEQYF. As DNA, the CDR3 is TGTGCCAGTAGTATAGGTTTTAACGGCAACGAGCAGTACTTC. Full variable domain (remainder filled in from reference TRBV19 and TRBJ2-7): DGGITQSPKYLFRKEGQNVTLSCEQNLNHDAMYWYRQDPGQGLRLIYYSQIVNDFQKGDIAEGYSVSREKKESFPLTVTSAQKNPTAFYLCASSIGFNGNEQYFGPGTRLTVT.

The chain combines TRBV9 with TRBJ2-7, with D uncertain. The V gene lost 3 bases and the J gene lost 6 bases, with 13 bases spanning the gap. Looked up from germline, CDR1 is SGDLS and CDR2 is YYNGEE. This CDR3 region has 13 residues. The CDR3 spells CASSAAAAGEQYF. As DNA, the CDR3 is TGTGCCAGCAGCGCCGCCGCGGCAGGCGAGCAGTACTTC.

This clone came up once. The chain couples TRBV11-2 to TRBJ2-3, with 7 bases matching TRBD2. Germline V CDR1 and CDR2: SGHAT, FQNNGV. The CDR3 is 15 amino acids. J lost 6 bases, V lost 1 base, and 7 bases had no gene match. This CDR3 is CASSLVGGSIDTQYF. The CDR3 bases are TGTGCCAGCAGCTTAGTTGGCGGGAGTATCGATACGCAGTATTTT.

The rearrangement joins TRBV5-5 to TRBJ1-2; D is unresolved. The CDR3 spans 15 residues. The V and J ends lost 1 base and 0 bases respectively, with 10 bases between them. CDR1 SGHKS and CDR2 YYEKEE come from the germline V gene (reference sequence). CDR3 coding DNA: TGTGCCAGCAGCTTGAGTGGCGGCACTAACTATGGCTACACCTTC. Protein: CASSLSGGTNYGYTF. The full variable domain, with the rest looked up from reference TRBV5-5 and TRBJ1-2, is DAGVTQSPTHLIKTRGQQVTLRCSPISGHKSVSWYQQVLGQGPQFIFQYYEKEERGRGNFPDRFSARQFPNYSSELNVNALLLGDSALYLCASSLSGGTNYGYTFGSGTRLTVV.

Only one count was recorded for this clone. The DNA of the CDR3 is TGTGCCAGCAGCCCCGGGACTAGCATCGATACGCAGTATTTT. Translation gives CASSPGTSIDTQYF. The chain has TRBV7-7 and TRBJ2-3; 9 bases fit TRBD2. V was clipped by 5 bases and J by 6 bases; unmatched bases: 6. The CDR3 spans 14 residues. Germline CDR1 is SSHAT and CDR2 is FNYEAQ (reference sequence).

This chain connects TRBV6-1 to TRBJ1-2, with D possibly TRBD1 on 5 matching bases. This CDR3 has 15 amino acids. The germline V gene has CDR1 MNHNS and CDR2 SASEGT. Trimming took 2 bases from V and 3 from J, leaving 13 bases between them. The CDR3 here is CASSEIPRGDYGYTF. The CDR3 coding sequence is TGTGCCAGCAGTGAAATCCCTAGGGGTGACTATGGCTACACCTTC.

The V call is TRBV18, the J call TRBJ2-1; 12 nucleotides line up with TRBD2. V shed 0 bases and J 9 bases; nucleotides not matched to a gene: 9. CDR3 length: 17 residues. The V gene's germline CDR1 is KGHSH and CDR2 LQKENI. The CDR3 reads CASSPPGALAGGGEQFF. The CDR3 DNA reads TGTGCCAGCTCACCACCGGGGGCTCTAGCGGGAGGGGGTGAGCAGTTCTTC.